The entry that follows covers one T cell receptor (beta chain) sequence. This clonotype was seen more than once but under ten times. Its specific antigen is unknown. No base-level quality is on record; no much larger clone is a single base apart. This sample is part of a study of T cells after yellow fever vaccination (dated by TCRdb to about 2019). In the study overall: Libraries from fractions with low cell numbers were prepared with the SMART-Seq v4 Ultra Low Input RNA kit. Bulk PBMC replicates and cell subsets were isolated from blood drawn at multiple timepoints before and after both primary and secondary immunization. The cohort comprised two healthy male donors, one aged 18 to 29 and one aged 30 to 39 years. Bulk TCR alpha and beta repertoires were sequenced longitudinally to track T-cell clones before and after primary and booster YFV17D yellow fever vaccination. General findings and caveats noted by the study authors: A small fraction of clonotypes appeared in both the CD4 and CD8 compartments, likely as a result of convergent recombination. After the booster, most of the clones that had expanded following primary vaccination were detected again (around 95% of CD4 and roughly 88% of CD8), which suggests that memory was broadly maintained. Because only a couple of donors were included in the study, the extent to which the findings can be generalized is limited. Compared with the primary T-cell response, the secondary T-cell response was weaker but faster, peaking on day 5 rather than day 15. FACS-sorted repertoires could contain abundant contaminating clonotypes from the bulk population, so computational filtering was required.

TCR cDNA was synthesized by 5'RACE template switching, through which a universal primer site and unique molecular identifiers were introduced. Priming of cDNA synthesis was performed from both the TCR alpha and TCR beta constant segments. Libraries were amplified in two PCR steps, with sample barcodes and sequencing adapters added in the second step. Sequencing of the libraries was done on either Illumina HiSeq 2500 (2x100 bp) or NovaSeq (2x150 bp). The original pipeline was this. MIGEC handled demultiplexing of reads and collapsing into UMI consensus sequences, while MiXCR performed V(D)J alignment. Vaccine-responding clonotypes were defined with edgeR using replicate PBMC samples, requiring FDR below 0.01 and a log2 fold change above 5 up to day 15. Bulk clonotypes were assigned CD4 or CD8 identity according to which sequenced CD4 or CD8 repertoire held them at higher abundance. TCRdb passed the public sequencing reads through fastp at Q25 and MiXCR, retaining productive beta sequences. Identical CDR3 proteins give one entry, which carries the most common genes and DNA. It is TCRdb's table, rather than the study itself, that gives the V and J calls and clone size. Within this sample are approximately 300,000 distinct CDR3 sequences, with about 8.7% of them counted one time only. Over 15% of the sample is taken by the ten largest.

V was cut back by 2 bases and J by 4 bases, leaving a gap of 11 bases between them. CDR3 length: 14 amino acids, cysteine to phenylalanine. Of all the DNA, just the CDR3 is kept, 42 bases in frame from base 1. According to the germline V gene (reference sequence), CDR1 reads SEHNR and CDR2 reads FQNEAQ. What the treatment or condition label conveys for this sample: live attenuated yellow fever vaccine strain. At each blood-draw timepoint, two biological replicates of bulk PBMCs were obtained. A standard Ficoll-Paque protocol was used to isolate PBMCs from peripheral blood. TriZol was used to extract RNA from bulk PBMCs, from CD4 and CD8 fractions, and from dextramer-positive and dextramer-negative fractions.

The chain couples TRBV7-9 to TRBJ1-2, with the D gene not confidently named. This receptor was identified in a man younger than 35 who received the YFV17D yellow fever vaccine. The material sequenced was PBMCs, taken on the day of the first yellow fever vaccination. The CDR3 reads CASSLPGGSYGYTF. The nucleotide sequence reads TGTGCCAGCAGCTTACCAGGAGGGAGCTATGGCTACACCTTC.